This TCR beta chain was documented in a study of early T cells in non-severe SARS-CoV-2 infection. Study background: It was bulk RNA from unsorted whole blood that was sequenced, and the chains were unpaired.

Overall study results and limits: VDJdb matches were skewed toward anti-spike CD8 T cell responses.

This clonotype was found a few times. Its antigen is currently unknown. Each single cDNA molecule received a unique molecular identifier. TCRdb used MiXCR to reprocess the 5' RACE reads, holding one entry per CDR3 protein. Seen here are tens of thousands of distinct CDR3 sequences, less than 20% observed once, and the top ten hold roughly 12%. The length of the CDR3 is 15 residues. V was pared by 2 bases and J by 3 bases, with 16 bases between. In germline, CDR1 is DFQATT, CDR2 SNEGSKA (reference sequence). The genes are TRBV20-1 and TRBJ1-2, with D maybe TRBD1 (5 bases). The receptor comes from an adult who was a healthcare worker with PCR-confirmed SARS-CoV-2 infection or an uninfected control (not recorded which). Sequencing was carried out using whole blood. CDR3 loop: CSARQLGGGDYGYTF. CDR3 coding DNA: TGCAGTGCTAGACAACTTGGGGGTGGGGACTATGGCTACACCTTC.